One and the same sample provided the 11 T cell receptor beta chains below, sequenced in a study of response to subunit inactivated influenza vaccine. TCRdb used MiXCR to reprocess the RT-PCR reads, holding one entry per CDR3 protein. The table shows roughly 500,000 distinct CDR3 sequences, with 15% to 20% occurring only once. The input for sequencing was CD4+ T cells sorted from PBMCs, taken roughly 24 months after vaccination. The receptors were gathered from a man in his fifties or sixties who received an inactivated influenza vaccine.

This clonotype turned up a few times. This chain joins TRBV3-1 and TRBJ2-5; 7 bases agree with TRBD2. V shed 8 bases, J shed 5 bases, and the junction held 8 bases outside the gene matches. The CDR3 totals 13 residues. Germline CDR1 LGHDT, CDR2 YNNKEL (reference sequence). The CDR3 loop is CASRREDFETQYF. The CDR3 DNA reads TGTGCCAGCCGTCGGGAGGATTTCGAGACCCAGTACTTC.

This clonotype was counted a few times. The chain is built from TRBV29-1 and TRBJ1-6; 7 bases agree with TRBD1. Per the germline V gene, CDR1 is SQVTM and CDR2 is ANQGSEA. CDR3 size: 13 residues. V trimming: 6 bases; J trimming: 5 bases; junction bases outside the gene matches: 4. DNA for the CDR3: TGCAGCGTCAAAGGGACAGATAATTCACCCCTCCACTTT. It is translated as CSVKGTDNSPLHF. Looking up the rest from reference TRBV29-1 and TRBJ1-6 gives the full variable domain: SAVISQKPSRDICQRGTSLTIQCQVDSQVTMMFWYRQQPGQSLTLIATANQGSEATYESGFVIDKFPISRPNLTFSTLTVSNMSPEDSSIYLCSVKGTDNSPLHFGNGTRLTVT.

The chain employs TRBV2 and TRBJ1-4; D is ambiguous. The CDR3 runs 14 residues. V was pared by 6 bases and J by 0 bases, with 8 bases between. CDR1 SNHLY and CDR2 FYNNEI come from the germline V gene. The CDR3: CASRRVTTNEKLFF. For the CDR3, the DNA is TGTGCCAGCAGGAGAGTAACAACTAATGAAAAACTGTTTTTT.

The rearrangement links TRBV5-6 to TRBJ2-6; D not certain. This CDR3 contains 16 residues. CDR1 SGHDT and CDR2 YYEEEE come from the germline V gene. V lost 0 bases, J lost 0 bases, and 7 bases lay in between. The chain's CDR3 is CASSLASASGANVLTF. Here the CDR3 DNA reads TGTGCCAGCAGCTTGGCCTCTGCCTCTGGGGCCAACGTCCTGACTTTC.

This clonotype was found a few times. The chain recombines TRBV20-1 with TRBJ2-7, with 10 bases identical to TRBD1. Trimming at V came to 6 bases and at J to 0 bases, leaving 5 bases not matched to a gene. This CDR3 contains 14 residues. CDR1 is DFQATT, CDR2 SNEGSKA, per germline (reference sequence). CDR3 DNA sequence: TGCAGTGCGAGGGACAGGGGCAGCTCCTACGAGCAGTACTTC. It is translated as CSARDRGSSYEQYF.

The chain combines TRBV20-1 with TRBJ2-7; D remains ambiguous. The CDR3 sequence is 12 residues long. Trimming took off 2 bases at V and 3 bases at J, with 8 bases between the two ends. Germline V gene data show CDR1 as DFQATT and CDR2 as SNEGSKA (reference sequence). The CDR3 DNA sequence: TGCAGTGCTAGAAACACCCGCTACGAGCAGTACTTC. It specifies CSARNTRYEQYF.

This clonotype turned up a few times. This chain connects TRBV29-1 to TRBJ2-5; D is unresolved. Trimming shortened V by 6 bases and J by 5 bases, and 13 bases separated the two germline ends. CDR1 SQVTM and CDR2 ANQGSEA come from the germline V gene. This CDR3 is 12 amino acids long. The CDR3 DNA reads as TGCAGCGTCCTACTCCCGAGCGAGACCCAGTACTTC. The encoded protein is CSVLLPSETQYF.

This clonotype has just a few counts. The gene calls are TRBV12-3 or TRBV12-4 and TRBJ2-2; 9 nucleotides align to TRBD2. This CDR3 contains 15 residues. After removal of 3 bases from V and 6 bases from J, the junction contained 5 bases not matched to a gene. In DNA, the CDR3 is TGTGCCAGCAGTTTGATGCTAGCGGGGTCCGGGGAGCTGTTTTTT. This encodes CASSLMLAGSGELFF.

The chain is built from TRBV20-1 and TRBJ1-6, with D maybe TRBD1 (5 bases). CDR3 length equals 15 residues. CDR1 and CDR2 (germline): DFQATT, SNEGSKA (reference sequence). V was trimmed by 5 bases and J by 3 bases, leaving 14 bases between them. For the CDR3, the DNA is TGCAGTGCTGTTCAAGAACAGGTCTATAATTCACCCCTCCACTTT. Amino acid sequence: CSAVQEQVYNSPLHF.

This clonotype was recorded a few times. V usage is TRBV29-1 and J usage is TRBJ2-6; D is unresolved. The V end lost 6 bases, the J end lost 0 bases, and 12 bases lay between the germline ends. In germline, CDR1 is SQVTM, CDR2 ANQGSEA. The CDR3 length is 15 residues. CDR3 in DNA: TGCAGCGTCCGTGATGGTATCTCTGGGGCCAACGTCCTGACTTTC. Its translation: CSVRDGISGANVLTF. Variable domain in full (rest from reference TRBV29-1 and TRBJ2-6): SAVISQKPSRDICQRGTSLTIQCQVDSQVTMMFWYRQQPGQSLTLIATANQGSEATYESGFVIDKFPISRPNLTFSTLTVSNMSPEDSSIYLCSVRDGISGANVLTFGAGSRLTVL.

This clonotype was observed a few times. The chain has TRBV4-3 and TRBJ2-7; D is unresolved. Trimming took 0 bases from V and 0 from J, leaving 12 bases between them. CDR3 length: 16 amino acids. CDR1 is LGHNA and CDR2 is YSLEER in the germline V gene. CDR3 in DNA: TGCGCCAGCAGCCAAGATTATAAGTACAGCTCCTACGAGCAGTACTTC. Translated, it gives CASSQDYKYSSYEQYF.